This TCR beta chain was retrieved from a study of radiotherapy plus CTLA-4 blockade in lung cancer. Study results and caveats: Clones derived from tumor TCRs expanded in blood after radiotherapy plus ipilimumab.

Clones were sequenced by immunoSEQ multiplex PCR, and TCRdb holds only the in-frame ones, with some missing. The sample has fewer than 100,000 clones; 83% are singletons. Remarks on this clone: Its target is unknown.

The sequence was obtained from a human donor with non-small cell lung cancer who had stable disease on radiotherapy plus ipilimumab. Specimen: peripheral blood, collected from a patient treated with radiotherapy plus ipilimumab.

The CDR3 region has the DNA TGCGCCAGCGCAACAGCGGGGGGACAGCCCCAGCATTTT. Translation: CASATAGGQPQHF. The chain employs TRBV23-1 and TRBJ1-5; weak D call: TRBD1 (5 bases). TRBV23-1 is given ORF status, its function remaining uncertain. The V end lost 8 bases, the J end lost 7 bases, and 15 bases lay between the germline ends. There are 13 residues in the CDR3.